This T cell receptor beta chain is from a study of CD8 T cells in ankylosing spondylitis. Study-level results: The clones that were linked to disease were reported to be significantly enriched in matched synovial fluid samples from ankylosing spondylitis patients. Among TCR beta sequences, a motif of eight highly homologous variants appeared characteristic of ankylosing spondylitis blood. Peripheral blood samples showed relatively rare disease-linked clones, and these clones were CD8+.

Of note for this clonotype: The antigen remains undetermined. The germline gene is not matched at one end of the junction; a read error may be the cause.

This CDR3 is 16 amino acids long. The germline V gene encodes CDR1 SGHRS and CDR2 YFSETQ. MiXCR, run by TCRdb on the 5' RACE reads, gives a single entry per CDR3 protein. The table shows 700,000 to 1,000,000 distinct CDR3 sequences, with about 12% occurring only once. Sequenced sample: blood, either unsorted or a sorted T cell fraction (not recorded which). The V and J genes are TRBV5-1 and TRBJ2-5; TRBD2 agrees at 15 bases. The receptor comes from a male donor with ankylosing spondylitis. CDR3 DNA sequence: TGCGACAGCAGCTTCGGACTAGCGGGGGGGCCAGAGACCCAGTACTTC. Its translation is CDSSFGLAGGPETQYF.